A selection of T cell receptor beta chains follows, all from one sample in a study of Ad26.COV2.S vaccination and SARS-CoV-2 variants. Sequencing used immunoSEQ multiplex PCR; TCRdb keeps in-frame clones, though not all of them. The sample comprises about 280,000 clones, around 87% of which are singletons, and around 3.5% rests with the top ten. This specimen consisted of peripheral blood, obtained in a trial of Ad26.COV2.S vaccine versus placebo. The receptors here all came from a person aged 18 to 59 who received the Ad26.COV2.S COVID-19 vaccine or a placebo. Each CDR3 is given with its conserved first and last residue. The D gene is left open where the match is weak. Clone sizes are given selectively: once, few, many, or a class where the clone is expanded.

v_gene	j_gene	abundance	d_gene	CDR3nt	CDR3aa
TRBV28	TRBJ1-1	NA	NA	TGTGCCAGCCGACCGACCTCCGGGGGCACTGAAGCTTTCTTT	CASRPTSGGTEAFF
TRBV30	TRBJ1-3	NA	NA	TGTGCCTGGAGCGGGGAGGGACCCTTCTCTGGAAACACCATATATTTT	CAWSGEGPFSGNTIYF
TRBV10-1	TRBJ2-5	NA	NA	TGCGCCAGCAGCGATAGTGGGGAGACCCAGTACTTC	CASSDSGETQYF
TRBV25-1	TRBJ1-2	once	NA	TGTGCCAGCAGTTTGACGTTAGATTATGGCTACACCTTC	CASSLTLDYGYTF
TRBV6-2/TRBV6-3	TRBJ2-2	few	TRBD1	TGTGCCAGCAGTTATTGGCAGGGGGCGGCCGGGGAGCTGTTTTTT	CASSYWQGAAGELFF
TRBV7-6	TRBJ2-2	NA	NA	TGTGCCAGCAGCTTGGGGGGGGCTGGCACCGGGGAGCTGTTTTTT	CASSLGGAGTGELFF
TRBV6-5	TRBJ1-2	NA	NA	TGTGCCAGCCAGGGGTACTATGGCTACACCTTC	CASQGYYGYTF
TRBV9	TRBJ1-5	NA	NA	TGTGCCAGCAGCCCCACCCCTCACAGGGGCAATCAGCCCCAGCATTTT	CASSPTPHRGNQPQHF
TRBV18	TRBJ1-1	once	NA	TGTGCCAGCTCACCAGGGGGTCCCAGATTCACTGAAGCTTTCTTT	CASSPGGPRFTEAFF
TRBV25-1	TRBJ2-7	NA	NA	TGTGCCAGCAGCCCTCTAGACAGATCCTACGAGCAGTACTTC	CASSPLDRSYEQYF
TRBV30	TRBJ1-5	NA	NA	TGTGCCTGGAGTGGGGGAAACAATCAGCCCCAGCATTTT	CAWSGGNNQPQHF
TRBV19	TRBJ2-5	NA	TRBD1	TGTGCCAGTAGTATAAAACCGGGACAGGGTCAAGAGACCCAGTACTTC	CASSIKPGQGQETQYF
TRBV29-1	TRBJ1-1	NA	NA	TGCAGCGTCGAAATCCAGGGTAACACTGAAGCTTTCTTT	CSVEIQGNTEAFF
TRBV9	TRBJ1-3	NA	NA	TGTGCCAGCAGGGGCTACTCTGGAAACACCATATATTTT	CASRGYSGNTIYF
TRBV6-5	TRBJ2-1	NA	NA	TGTGCCAGCAGATGGACAGCAGACAATGAGCAGTTCTTC	CASRWTADNEQFF
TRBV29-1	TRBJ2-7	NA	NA	TGCAGCGTCAGACAGGATGCCTACGAGCAGTACTTC	CSVRQDAYEQYF
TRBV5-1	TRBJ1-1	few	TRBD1	TGCGCCAGCAGCCTCATAACTAGGGGGCGCGTCGGCACTGAAGCTTTCTTT	CASSLITRGRVGTEAFF
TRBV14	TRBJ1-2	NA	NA	TGTGCCAGCAGCCAGGCCACGGTGGGGTACACCTTC	CASSQATVGYTF
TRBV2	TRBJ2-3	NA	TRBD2	TGTGCCAGCAGACCTCTAGCGGGGGGGCCCACAGATACGCAGTATTTT	CASRPLAGGPTDTQYF
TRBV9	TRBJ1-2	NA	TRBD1	TGTGCCAGCAGCTGGACAGGGATACCGGGGGGCTACACCTTC	CASSWTGIPGGYTF
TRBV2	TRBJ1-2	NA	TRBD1	TGTGCCAGCAGTCCGGGACAGAGGACCTCTGGCTACACCTTC	CASSPGQRTSGYTF
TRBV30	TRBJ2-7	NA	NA	TGTGCCTGGAGTCATCTCGGGATCAGCTACGAGCAGTACTTC	CAWSHLGISYEQYF
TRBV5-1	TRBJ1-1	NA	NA	TGCGCCAGCGGAAAATCGGACATATTGAACACTGAAGCTTTCTTT	CASGKSDILNTEAFF
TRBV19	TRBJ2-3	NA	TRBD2	TGTGCCAGTAGTATCAGCCTAGCGGGAGGTGCAGATACGCAGTATTTT	CASSISLAGGADTQYF
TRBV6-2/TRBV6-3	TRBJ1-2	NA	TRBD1	TGTGCCAGCAGTCGTGACAGGGGCCTAGCCCTGCACTATGGCTACACCTTC	CASSRDRGLALHYGYTF
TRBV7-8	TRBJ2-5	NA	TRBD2	TGTGCCAGCAGAGCCAAAGTAGCGGGTCAAGAGACCCAGTACTTC	CASRAKVAGQETQYF
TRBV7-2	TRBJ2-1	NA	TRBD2	TGTGCCAGCAGCCCCCGGGCTAGCGGCTCCTACAATGAGCAGTTCTTC	CASSPRASGSYNEQFF
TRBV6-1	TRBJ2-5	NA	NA	TGTGCCAGCAGTGAAGAGGGCAGGCCCCGGGGGACCCAGTACTTC	CASSEEGRPRGTQYF
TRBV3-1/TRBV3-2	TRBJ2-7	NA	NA	TGTGCCAGCAGCCAAGAGGTTCATCAGTACGAGCAGTACTTC	CASSQEVHQYEQYF
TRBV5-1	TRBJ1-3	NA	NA	TGCGCCAGCAGCGTGAGCTCTGGAAACACCATATATTTT	CASSVSSGNTIYF
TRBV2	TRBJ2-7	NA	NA	TGTGCCAGCAGGTGGGGCACAGGAGGTTCCTCCTACGAGCAGTACTTC	CASRWGTGGSSYEQYF
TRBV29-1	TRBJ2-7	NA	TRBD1	TGCAGCATAAGTCAGGGGGCGGCCTACGAGCAGTACTTC	CSISQGAAYEQYF
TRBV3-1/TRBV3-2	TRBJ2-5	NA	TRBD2	TGTGCCAGCAGACTAGCGGGAGGGAGGGAGACCCAGTACTTC	CASRLAGGRETQYF
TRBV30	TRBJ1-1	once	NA	TGTGCCTGGAGTGTACGGGGTCTAGCTTTCTTT	CAWSVRGLAFF
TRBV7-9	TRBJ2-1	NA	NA	TGTGCCAGCAGCGGCGGCGGTGTCAATGAGCAGTTCTTC	CASSGGGVNEQFF
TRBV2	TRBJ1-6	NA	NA	TGTGCCAGCAGTGTGCAGGGTATGGGAAGGTCACCCCTCCACTTT	CASSVQGMGRSPLHF
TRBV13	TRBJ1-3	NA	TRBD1	TGTGCCAGCAGCGCTACAGGGGGTGACTCTGGAAACACCATATATTTT	CASSATGGDSGNTIYF
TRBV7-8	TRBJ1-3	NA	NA	TGTGCCAGCAGCCCCGCAAGAGGGTCTGGAAACACCATATATTTT	CASSPARGSGNTIYF
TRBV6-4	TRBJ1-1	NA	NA	TGTGCCAGCAGTGAGAACGGAAACACTGAAGCTTTCTTT	CASSENGNTEAFF
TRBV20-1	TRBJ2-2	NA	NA	TGCAGTGCTAGTAGGGGGACATCCACCGGGGAGCTGTTTTTT	CSASRGTSTGELFF
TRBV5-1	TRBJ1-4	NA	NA	TGCGCCAGCAGACCGGACGCAACTAATGAAAAACTGTTTTTT	CASRPDATNEKLFF
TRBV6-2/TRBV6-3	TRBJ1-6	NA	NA	TGTGCCAGCAGTTACCCGGGGTCGGACAAAGGGTCCTATAATTCACCCCTCCACTTT	CASSYPGSDKGSYNSPLHF
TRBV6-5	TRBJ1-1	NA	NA	TGTGCCAGCAGGTTCGGCAGGGCGAACACTGAAGCTTTCTTT	CASRFGRANTEAFF
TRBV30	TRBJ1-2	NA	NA	TGTGCCTGGAGTTTTCCCCGGCTCCCTTCCTATGGCTACACCTTC	CAWSFPRLPSYGYTF
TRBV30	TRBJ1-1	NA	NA	TGTGCCTGGAGTGTAGAGCGGGGGTTGGACACTGAAGCTTTCTTT	CAWSVERGLDTEAFF
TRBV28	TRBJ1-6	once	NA	TGTGCCAGCAGTGTCAGAGTCTCCTATAATTCACCCCTCCACTTT	CASSVRVSYNSPLHF
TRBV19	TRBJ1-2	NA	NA	TGTGCCAGGAGGGGAAGGTTGAACTATGGCTACACCTTC	CARRGRLNYGYTF
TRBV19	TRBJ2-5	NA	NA	TGTGCCAGCAGACGAAACACTTTCCAAGAGACCCAGTACTTC	CASRRNTFQETQYF
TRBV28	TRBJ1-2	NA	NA	TGTGCCAGCAGTTTTCAAACGGGGGGCTCGAGGGGCTACACCTTC	CASSFQTGGSRGYTF
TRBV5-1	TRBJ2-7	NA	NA	TGCGCCAGCAGCTTGCGACAGGGTAGCGGAGAGCAGTACTTC	CASSLRQGSGEQYF
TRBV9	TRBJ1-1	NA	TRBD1	TGTGCCAGCAGTGAACAGGGGAGCGGCCGCTCCGAAGCTTTCTTT	CASSEQGSGRSEAFF
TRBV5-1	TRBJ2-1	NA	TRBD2	TGCGCCAGCAGCTTGGAACTAGCGGGGAACAATGAGCAGTTCTTC	CASSLELAGNNEQFF
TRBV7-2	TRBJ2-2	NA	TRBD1	TGTGCCAGCAGCTTAAGGGGACAGGCTCGGAGAGGATCGACCGGGGAGCTGTTTTTT	CASSLRGQARRGSTGELFF
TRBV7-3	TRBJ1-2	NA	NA	TGTGCCAGCAGCTTAAATCCGGGGAGAATCGATGGCTACACCTTC	CASSLNPGRIDGYTF
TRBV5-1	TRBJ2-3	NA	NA	TGCGCCAGCAGCTTGGGGGTATTCGGCGGGGCGCCGCTCGATACGCAGTATTTT	CASSLGVFGGAPLDTQYF